These 6 T cell receptor beta chains were sequenced from one sample in a study of blood T cell repertoires in COVID-19. The data were produced by immunoSEQ multiplex PCR, yet TCRdb's version contains in-frame clones alone and is incomplete. The sample yields about 150,000 clones, approximately 80% seen once. The sequenced sample consisted of peripheral blood. The receptors were sampled from a woman aged 50 to 60 in a cohort sampled during active or convalescent COVID-19.

The chain has TRBV2 and TRBJ1-3; D is perhaps TRBD1 (5 bases). Trimming cost V 6 bases and J 0 bases, with 12 bases left between them. Per the germline V gene, CDR1 is SNHLY and CDR2 is FYNNEI. This CDR3 has 15 amino acids. CDR3 nucleotide sequence: TGTGCCAGCAGGGGCGACAGCTACTCTGGAAACACCATATATTTT. Translated, it gives CASRGDSYSGNTIYF.

This chain uses TRBV6-1 with TRBJ2-1; a possible D gene is TRBD1 (6 bases). This CDR3 is built from 14 residues. V was clipped by 0 bases and J by 8 bases, with 11 bases between them. Germline values: CDR1 MNHNS, CDR2 SASEGT. CDR3 coding DNA: TGTGCCAGCAGTGAAGCAGTGACAGGCTATGAGCAGTTCTTC. Encoded protein: CASSEAVTGYEQFF.

This chain joins TRBV4-1 and TRBJ2-1; D may be TRBD2 (6 bases). Germline V gene data show CDR1 as MGHRA and CDR2 as YSYEKL. The CDR3 totals 14 residues. The V end lost 0 bases, the J end lost 8 bases, and 11 bases lay between the germline ends. The chain's CDR3 is CASSQERGWDEQFF. The DNA of the CDR3 is TGCGCCAGCAGCCAAGAACGGGGGTGGGATGAGCAGTTCTTC.

The chain is built from TRBV6-5 and TRBJ1-6; TRBD1 is a possible D gene (5 bases). The CDR3 loop spans 14 amino acids. Trimming pared 0 bases from V and 7 bases from J, leaving 7 bases between. Germline V lookup: CDR1 MNHEY, CDR2 SVGAGI. The CDR3 DNA sequence: TGTGCCAGCAGTTACTCTGGGGGGAATTCACCCCTCCACTTT. It codes for CASSYSGGNSPLHF.

The chain carries TRBV2 and TRBJ1-3; D remains ambiguous. CDR1 is SNHLY, CDR2 FYNNEI, per germline. V was pared by 6 bases and J by 2 bases, with 14 bases between. There are 15 residues in the CDR3. DNA for the CDR3: TGTGCCAGCAGAACGACACGATCCACTGGAAACACCATATATTTT. Translating it yields CASRTTRSTGNTIYF.

This clone showed up just once. The chain links TRBV10-3 to TRBJ1-2; possibly TRBD1 for D (6 bases). This CDR3 spans 15 amino acids. Germline values: CDR1 ENHRY, CDR2 SYGVKD. V lost 4 bases and J 3 bases, leaving 15 bases between the germline ends. CDR3 loop: CAISAQRTDYYGYTF. CDR3 DNA: TGTGCCATCAGTGCACAAAGGACAGACTACTATGGCTACACCTTC.